This is a list of T cell receptor beta chains from one sample in a study of blood T cells in healthy people across ages. Via MiXCR, TCRdb re-called the 5' RACE reads, giving one row per CDR3 protein. The table shows 1.8 million or so distinct CDR3 sequences, with about 39% occurring only once. Source material: blood. The receptors derive from a human donor in good health. Each CDR3 is given with its conserved first and last residue. Fields, in order: D gene, J gene, clone size, V gene, CDR3 DNA, CDR3 protein. D genes are given only for firm matches. Some rows have no size entry. The others give once, few or many, or a class for an expanded clone.

d_call: TRBD2; j_call: TRBJ2-1; clone_size: NA; v_call: TRBV4-3; cdr3_nt: TGCGCCAGCAGCCAAGCCCCAGCGGGGGGGATCGACAATGAGCAGTTCTTC; cdr3_aa: CASSQAPAGGIDNEQFF
d_call: NA; j_call: TRBJ1-1; clone_size: once; v_call: TRBV4-3; cdr3_nt: TGCGCCAGCAGCCAAGATCTTAAGGGACTTAGAGCTGAAGCTTTCTTT; cdr3_aa: CASSQDLKGLRAEAFF
d_call: TRBD1; j_call: TRBJ2-7; clone_size: once; v_call: TRBV4-1; cdr3_nt: TGCGCCAGCAGCCTCGGGACAGTGGACTACGAGCAGTACTTC; cdr3_aa: CASSLGTVDYEQYF
d_call: NA; j_call: TRBJ1-3; clone_size: once; v_call: TRBV20-1; cdr3_nt: TGCAGTGCTCAGTCATCGGGGAACACCATATATTTT; cdr3_aa: CSAQSSGNTIYF
d_call: TRBD1; j_call: TRBJ1-2; clone_size: NA; v_call: TRBV6-2/TRBV6-3; cdr3_nt: TGTGCCAGCAGTTACTCTGAAGGGGGCTCTTTGGGCTACACCTTC; cdr3_aa: CASSYSEGGSLGYTF
d_call: NA; j_call: TRBJ2-6; clone_size: few; v_call: TRBV5-1; cdr3_nt: TGCGCCAGCTCATCAGGCGGCGCCCTCTCTGGGGCCAACGTCCTGACTTTC; cdr3_aa: CASSSGGALSGANVLTF
d_call: TRBD1; j_call: TRBJ2-1; clone_size: few; v_call: TRBV29-1; cdr3_nt: TGCAGCGTTGAAGATTTACAGACAGGGGGTCGGTACAATGAGCAGTTCTTC; cdr3_aa: CSVEDLQTGGRYNEQFF
d_call: TRBD2; j_call: TRBJ2-7; clone_size: NA; v_call: TRBV24-1; cdr3_nt: TGCGCCACCAGTGATCCCAACGGGGGGAACTCTTACAATGAGCAGTACTTC; cdr3_aa: CATSDPNGGNSYNEQYF
d_call: NA; j_call: TRBJ1-1; clone_size: few; v_call: TRBV7-3; cdr3_nt: TGTGCCAGCAGCTTATCACTCCACACTGAAGCTTTCTTT; cdr3_aa: CASSLSLHTEAFF
d_call: NA; j_call: TRBJ2-1; clone_size: few; v_call: TRBV20-1; cdr3_nt: TGCAGTGCTATAAGGGGGGATTACAATGAGCAGTTCTTC; cdr3_aa: CSAIRGDYNEQFF
d_call: NA; j_call: TRBJ1-2; clone_size: NA; v_call: TRBV29-1; cdr3_nt: TGCAGCGTTGCGGGACCGGTGAGGGGCTACACCTTC; cdr3_aa: CSVAGPVRGYTF
d_call: NA; j_call: TRBJ2-5; clone_size: NA; v_call: TRBV7-7; cdr3_nt: TGTGCTGGCAGCTTAGCCGGGATTGGACAAGAGACCCGGTACTTC; cdr3_aa: CAGSLAGIGQETRYF
d_call: TRBD2; j_call: TRBJ2-7; clone_size: few; v_call: TRBV10-3; cdr3_nt: TGTGCCATCAGTGGTGGCGGGGGGGCCCCCTACGAGCAGTACTTC; cdr3_aa: CAISGGGGAPYEQYF
d_call: TRBD2; j_call: TRBJ2-3; clone_size: NA; v_call: TRBV6-2/TRBV6-3; cdr3_nt: TGTGCCAGCAACGCACCTGGACTAGCTAGCACAGATACGCAGTATTTT; cdr3_aa: CASNAPGLASTDTQYF
d_call: NA; j_call: TRBJ1-5; clone_size: few; v_call: TRBV7-8; cdr3_nt: TGTGCCAGCAGCTTATCGGGCACCGAATATCAGCCCCAGCATTTT; cdr3_aa: CASSLSGTEYQPQHF
d_call: NA; j_call: TRBJ2-1; clone_size: NA; v_call: TRBV29-1; cdr3_nt: TGCAGCGCCAATCAGGGGTATAATGAGCAGTTCTTC; cdr3_aa: CSANQGYNEQFF
d_call: TRBD2; j_call: TRBJ2-3; clone_size: NA; v_call: TRBV7-2; cdr3_nt: TGTGCCAGCAGCTTGACCGAGCGGGGGGGGGCAGATACGCAGTATTTT; cdr3_aa: CASSLTERGGADTQYF
d_call: NA; j_call: TRBJ1-2; clone_size: few; v_call: TRBV20-1; cdr3_nt: TGCAGTGCTAGAGATGGGGTGGGCTATGGCTACACCTTC; cdr3_aa: CSARDGVGYGYTF
d_call: NA; j_call: TRBJ1-2; clone_size: few; v_call: TRBV3-1; cdr3_nt: TGTGCCAGCAGCCAAGGGAGGGGAAATGGCTACACCTTC; cdr3_aa: CASSQGRGNGYTF
d_call: TRBD2; j_call: TRBJ2-5; clone_size: NA; v_call: TRBV18; cdr3_nt: TGTGCCAGCTCACCCGAAGGGACTAGTGTTTGGCAGACCCAGTACTTC; cdr3_aa: CASSPEGTSVWQTQYF
d_call: TRBD1; j_call: TRBJ2-1; clone_size: NA; v_call: TRBV11-2; cdr3_nt: TGTGCCAGCAGCCTAACGCGGACAGGGGGTGGCAATGAGCAGTTCTTC; cdr3_aa: CASSLTRTGGGNEQFF
d_call: NA; j_call: TRBJ1-2; clone_size: NA; v_call: TRBV20-1; cdr3_nt: TGCAGTGCTAGAGATGAGAAAGTGATTAACTATGGCTACACCTTC; cdr3_aa: CSARDEKVINYGYTF
d_call: TRBD1; j_call: TRBJ1-2; clone_size: NA; v_call: TRBV5-1; cdr3_nt: TGCGCCAGCACCAACGACAGGGTCGATGGCTACACCTTC; cdr3_aa: CASTNDRVDGYTF
d_call: NA; j_call: TRBJ1-2; clone_size: NA; v_call: TRBV7-2; cdr3_nt: TGTGCCGGCAGCTTAGGGACCAGGGAGAGCTATGGCTACACCTTC; cdr3_aa: CAGSLGTRESYGYTF
d_call: NA; j_call: TRBJ1-1; clone_size: few; v_call: TRBV10-3; cdr3_nt: TGTGCCATCACCGGTACAGGGCGGAACACTGAAGCTTTCTTT; cdr3_aa: CAITGTGRNTEAFF
d_call: NA; j_call: TRBJ1-2; clone_size: few; v_call: TRBV7-8; cdr3_nt: TGTGCCAGCATCCCCGGAGACCCCTTGGGGGACATAAACTATGGCTACACCTTC; cdr3_aa: CASIPGDPLGDINYGYTF
d_call: NA; j_call: TRBJ2-5; clone_size: NA; v_call: TRBV12-3/TRBV12-4; cdr3_nt: TGTGCCAGCAGCCCGGGGTTTGTGGAGACCCAGTACTTC; cdr3_aa: CASSPGFVETQYF
d_call: NA; j_call: TRBJ1-2; clone_size: NA; v_call: TRBV3-1; cdr3_nt: NA; cdr3_aa: CASSQGYYGYTFMGYTF
d_call: NA; j_call: TRBJ1-5; clone_size: NA; v_call: TRBV29-1; cdr3_nt: TGCAGCGTTCTTCTGAATCGGCCCCAGCATTTT; cdr3_aa: CSVLLNRPQHF
d_call: NA; j_call: TRBJ1-2; clone_size: NA; v_call: TRBV2; cdr3_nt: TGTGCCAGCACCGACCCGGGGACGGGCTATGGCTACACCTTC; cdr3_aa: CASTDPGTGYGYTF
d_call: NA; j_call: TRBJ1-1; clone_size: NA; v_call: TRBV6-1; cdr3_nt: TGTGCCAGCAGTGAATACGGTGTTGAAGCTTTCTTT; cdr3_aa: CASSEYGVEAFF
d_call: NA; j_call: TRBJ2-1; clone_size: NA; v_call: TRBV20-1; cdr3_nt: TGCAGTGCTTGGCCAGGGTACAATGAGCAGTTCTTC; cdr3_aa: CSAWPGYNEQFF
d_call: NA; j_call: TRBJ2-1; clone_size: NA; v_call: TRBV3-1; cdr3_nt: TGTGCCAGCAGCCAAAAAAAGCGACGGCAGTTCTTC; cdr3_aa: CASSQKKRRQFF
d_call: NA; j_call: TRBJ1-1; clone_size: NA; v_call: TRBV12-3/TRBV12-4; cdr3_nt: TGTGCCAGCGCTCGGTGGACACCCACTGAAGCTTTCTTT; cdr3_aa: CASARWTPTEAFF
d_call: TRBD1; j_call: TRBJ1-2; clone_size: NA; v_call: TRBV4-3; cdr3_nt: TGCGCCAGCAGCCAACCTCGACAGGGGGCGCGAGCAGGCTACACCTTC; cdr3_aa: CASSQPRQGARAGYTF
d_call: NA; j_call: TRBJ1-1; clone_size: NA; v_call: TRBV7-3; cdr3_nt: TGTGCCAGCAGCTTCAGACATTCCGCTGAAGCTTTCTTT; cdr3_aa: CASSFRHSAEAFF